The sequence of this T cell receptor (beta chain) was determined in a study of blood T cell repertoires in COVID-19. Turning to the study itself: Samples taken during acute and convalescent COVID-19 were collected in the United States, Italy and Spain.

The protocol was immunoSEQ multiplex PCR, while the TCRdb copy is restricted to in-frame clones and leaves out a portion. The repertoire holds approximately 90,000 clones, with under 90% as singletons. Trimming took 0 bases from V and 0 from J, leaving 9 bases between them. The germline gives CDR1 SGHRS, CDR2 YFSETQ. The CDR3 contains 15 residues. The chain joins TRBV5-1 to TRBJ1-1; D not resolved. What was sequenced was peripheral blood. The sequence was collected from a man in his 60s with COVID-19, enrolled during active disease. The CDR3 coding sequence is TGCGCCAGCAGCTTGGCCGGGGAAATGAACACTGAAGCTTTCTTT. Protein product: CASSLAGEMNTEAFF.